Sequencing of this TCR beta chain was carried out in a study of technical replicates of blood from a handful of donors. The CDR3 length is 12 residues. After removal of 9 bases from V and 5 bases from J, the junction contained 5 bases not matched to a gene. Germline CDR1 reads WSHSY; CDR2 reads SAAADI. The protocol was immunoSEQ multiplex PCR, while the TCRdb copy is restricted to in-frame clones and leaves out a portion. This table has 85,000 or so clones, 90% to 95% appearing once. The clonotype comes from a human donor in good health. This chain connects TRBV10-2 to TRBJ1-2; 8 bases are shared with TRBD1. Sequenced material: T cells isolated from PBMCs. The CDR3 coding sequence is TGCGCCAGTACGGACAGGGCATATGGCTACACCTTC. Translating it yields CASTDRAYGYTF.